This T cell receptor beta chain appears in the sequencing data of a study of blood T cell repertoires in COVID-19 (dated by TCRdb to 2018 to 2020). Background for the entire study: Samples covering the acute and convalescent phases of COVID-19 were provided by collaborators in the United States, Italy and Spain. The material from the prospective study consisted of cDNA or gDNA derived from T cells, B-cell-depleted T cells, or PBMCs. Deeply sampled blood TCRbeta repertoires from subjects exposed to, actively infected with, or recovered from COVID-19 were included in the dataset. The repertoires were made available in a free public database intended to serve as a resource for research on the immune response to SARS-CoV-2. The samples were drawn from the first 160 participants of the ongoing ImmuneRACE study and from 950 to 1,500 subjects provided by 6 global collaborators. Nearly every sample came with metadata listing a de-identified subject ID, COVID-19 status, age in years and sex. Where available, HLA class I and class II types were obtained from metadata supplied by the sample provider rather than from assay-based typing. Study-wide findings and limitations: Clinical and demographic metadata were provided uncurated, with the amount varying by source and participant.

Cut back by 2 bases and 8 bases, the V and J ends lie 10 bases apart. The germline V gene encodes CDR1 SNHLY and CDR2 FYNNEI. The CDR3 runs 13 amino acids, cysteine and phenylalanine included. The only DNA kept is the CDR3, 39 bases in frame from the first base. TCRbeta CDR3 regions were amplified from genomic DNA by means of the immunoSEQ Assay, a bias-controlled multiplex PCR. The authors' pipeline ran thus. Within the assay, amplification of reference gene primers was used to estimate how many nucleated cells each sample contained. To quantify the absolute abundance of each unique TCRbeta CDR3 rearrangement, sequence reads were collapsed and filtered. For each sample, productive Simpson clonality was calculated by taking the square root of Simpson's diversity index across productive rearrangements. TCRdb holds this immuneACCESS table with in-frame rearrangements only. Some clones are missing; in checked studies, unresolved V genes explain under half, and the rest has no known cause. D and trimming come from the DNA, and the V and J calls and clone size come from that table. The sample includes around 140,000 clones, with roughly 80% observed a single time. The top ten clones comprise 3.5% to 4% of the sample.

A second Seattle source provided samples from volunteer blood donors who had recovered from COVID-19. The collaborating institutions used their own protocols to collect whole blood in K2EDTA tubes. For TCRbeta analysis, collaborator samples were shipped as frozen whole blood, as isolated PBMCs, or as DNA extracted from either sample type. Comment on this clone: The antigen it recognizes is unknown. No per-base quality is available; no much larger clone lies one base away.

This receptor was obtained from a man between 65 and 85 years old who had recovered from COVID-19. Recombination connected TRBV2 to TRBJ2-1; the D gene is perhaps TRBD2, from 6 matching bases. Sequencing was performed on peripheral blood. This receptor carries the CDR3 CASSETGGDEQFF. DNA sequence: TGTGCCAGCAGTGAAACCGGGGGAGATGAGCAGTTCTTC.